This T cell receptor beta chain was sequenced during a study of CD8+CD57+ T cells in acquired aplastic anemia. Study context: Sorted CD4+ and CD8+ cells gave an average of roughly 3.2 ug of DNA. Findings and limits, study-wide: The number of CD8+ CDR3 sequences shared by patients and controls was twenty-nine.

With 6 bases clipped from V and 10 bases from J, the junction kept 12 bases outside the gene matches. CDR1 is MNHNS, CDR2 SASEGT, per germline. This CDR3 spans 15 amino acids. The template for TCR beta VDJ and CDR3 sequence profiling was genomic DNA. From the reads, TCRdb called clonotypes with MiXCR, one entry per CDR3 protein. The sample has roughly 150,000 distinct CDR3 sequences, around 43% seen once. On this clonotype: What it recognizes is unknown.

Sequenced patients had shown CD8+CD57+ cell expansion by flow cytometry. The rearrangement links TRBV6-1 to TRBJ2-1; TRBD1 matches 10 bases. This TCR came from a human donor with aplastic anemia. Specimen: sorted CD4+, CD8+, or CD8+CD57+ T cells (not recorded which) from PBMCs. The DNA for the CDR3 is TGTGCCAGCAGCAGGACAGGGGGTGGGGTATGGGAGCAGTTCTTC. This gives the protein CASSRTGGGVWEQFF.